The present TCR beta chain was sequenced within a study of shared clonotypes between healthy human individuals. CD8 cells regarded as naive lacked CD45RO, were positively chosen for CCR7, and omitted terminally differentiated effector memory CD45RA+ cells. Some 27,000 T cell genomes, or 200 to 250 ng DNA, went into the sorted-subset replicate PCRs. Only in-frame clones appear in the TCRdb table, and some are missing; sequencing was by immunoSEQ multiplex PCR. Of roughly 2.1 million clones listed, about 93% are singletons. Trimming took 3 bases from V and 7 from J; bases not matched to a gene: 5. CDR3 length: 14 residues. Germline V gene sequence: CDR1 SGDLS, CDR2 YYNGEE.

This receptor was obtained from a man aged 18 to 30 in good health. Some clones in this sample may be carry-over from other donors' samples. Sequenced: naive CD8+ T cells from PBMCs. The chain couples TRBV9 to TRBJ2-1, with 9 bases lining up with TRBD2. CDR3 protein: CASSDGLARNEQFF. CDR3 coding DNA: TGTGCCAGCAGCGACGGACTAGCGAGGAATGAGCAGTTCTTC.